The clone carrying this T cell receptor (beta chain) was counted a few times. Its target is not known. The CDR3 runs 14 residues. The ends were cut back, 5 bases at V and 8 bases at J, with 16 bases in the middle. CDR1 is MNHNS and CDR2 is SASEGT in the germline V gene. Markers CD45RO/CCR7/CD25/CD127/CD95/CD27 served to sort CD4+ naive, central memory, regulatory and stem cell-like memory cells. The purity of all sorted populations exceeded 95%. The sequenced template was cDNA made from the entire isolated RNA. The assay was immunoSEQ multiplex PCR, and TCRdb's table has in-frame clones only and misses some. The sample comprises over 150,000 clones, 10% to 15% of which are singletons, and about 0.66% rests with the top ten. The sample is drawn from a study of beta chain features in type 1 diabetes. Study-wide findings and caveats: Moderate yet significant TCRB CDR3 shortening was seen in Type 1 diabetes patients in all four CD4+ subsets.

The sample consisted of central memory CD4+ T cells from blood. J is TRBJ2-1 and V is TRBV6-1, with D perhaps TRBD2 (6 bases). This TCR came from a woman aged 18-35 years in good health. CDR3 protein: CASSWRVSFDEQFF. The CDR3 DNA sequence: TGTGCCAGCAGTTGGAGGGTCTCGTTCGATGAGCAGTTCTTC.